This T cell receptor (beta chain) stems from a study of post-analysis software for immune sequencing data. Whole-study context: Patients had relapsing-remitting, secondary progressive or progressive-relapsing multiple sclerosis; some lacked subtype.

TCR beta libraries were prepared from cDNA with unique molecular identifiers. TCRdb redid the calling of the PCR reads with MiXCR, one entry per CDR3 protein. The sample yields almost 700,000 distinct CDR3 sequences, approximately 60% seen once. There are a few counts of this clonotype. No antigen is known for it. Study outcomes and limitations: Those samples that were prepared in the same batch co-clustered strongly by F measure. About five TRBV segments appeared more often in patients than in controls, and TRBV5-6, TRBV5-1 and TRBV20-1 were among these.

CDR3 length: 20 residues. Germline V gene sequence: CDR1 MGHRA, CDR2 YSYEKL. V dropped 1 base and J dropped 6; count of bases not matched to a gene: 20. Sequenced input: blood. The rearrangement links TRBV4-1 to TRBJ2-3; 9 bases map to TRBD2. The clonotype originates from a girl aged 2-10 years with multiple sclerosis. DNA for the CDR3: TGCGCCAGCAGCCAAGTACCCATCGGCGGGAGGGCAATTAGTTCCGATACGCAGTATTTT. Translated, it gives CASSQVPIGGRAISSDTQYF.